The 26 T cell receptor beta chains presented below share a single source sample, sequenced in a study of blood T cell repertoires in COVID-19. Method: immunoSEQ multiplex PCR; TCRdb's copy keeps in-frame clones and lacks some. This table has roughly 160,000 clones, roughly 87% appearing once. Sequencing was carried out using PBMCs or T cells enriched from blood (not recorded which). These receptors were taken from a man in his forties or fifties who had recovered from COVID-19.

J is TRBJ2-3 and V is TRBV6-5; D is perhaps TRBD2 (5 bases). Germline V gene lookup returns CDR1 MNHEY and CDR2 SVGAGI. This CDR3 spans 15 amino acids. Between the trimmed V and J ends, which lost 5 bases and 5 bases, there was a span of 17 bases. CDR3 amino acids: CASSPTRAAGDTQYF. The CDR3 bases are TGTGCCAGCAGTCCCACCCGGGCGGCGGGAGATACGCAGTATTTT.

CDR3 region: CAMPPRTSPTDTQYF. In DNA form, the CDR3 reads TGTGCCATGCCACCCCGGACTAGCCCCACAGATACGCAGTATTTT. V usage is TRBV27 and J usage is TRBJ2-3, with 8 bases lining up with TRBD2. The J segment lost 2 bases and the V segment lost 10 bases, leaving 11 bases of the junction unmatched. Germline V gene lookup returns CDR1 MNHEY and CDR2 SMNVEV (reference sequence). The CDR3 consists of 15 residues.

The V and J genes are TRBV6-2 or TRBV6-3 and TRBJ2-1; a possible D gene is TRBD2 (7 bases). V lost 5 bases, J lost 3 bases, and 20 bases lay in between. Germline V gene sequence: CDR1 MNHEY, CDR2 SVGEGT. The CDR3 has 17 residues. CDR3: CASSPLGAGDLYNEQFF. DNA of the CDR3: TGTGCCAGCAGTCCCCTGGGGGCGGGAGATCTCTACAATGAGCAGTTCTTC.

This chain links TRBV7-2 with TRBJ2-6, with no clear D. The CDR3 has 15 residues. Germline V gene lookup returns CDR1 SGHTA and CDR2 FQGNSA. Trimming shortened V by 1 base and J by 2 bases, and 6 bases separated the two germline ends. CDR3 amino acids: CASSLGQAGANVLTF. The CDR3 DNA reads as TGTGCCAGCAGCTTAGGGCAGGCTGGGGCCAACGTCCTGACTTTC. The whole variable domain, remainder taken from reference TRBV7-2 and TRBJ2-6, is GAGVSQSPSNKVTEKGKDVELRCDPISGHTALYWYRQSLGQGLEFLIYFQGNSAPDKSGLPSDRFSAERTGGSVSTLTIQRTQQEDSAVYLCASSLGQAGANVLTFGAGSRLTVL.

CDR3: CASSPKTAFGNTIYF. CDR3 DNA: TGCGCCAGCAGCCCAAAGACAGCTTTTGGAAACACCATATATTTT. The J gene is TRBJ1-3, the V gene TRBV5-1; D possibly corresponds to TRBD1 (5 bases). The V end was cut by 4 bases, the J end by 3 bases, with 14 bases between. The CDR3 has 15 residues. Germline V lookup: CDR1 SGHRS, CDR2 YFSETQ.

V is TRBV6-5 and J is TRBJ2-7, with D possibly being TRBD2 (5 bases). The germline V gene encodes CDR1 MNHEY and CDR2 SVGAGI. Trimming removed 4 bases from V and 7 bases from J, with 17 bases in between. The CDR3 has 14 residues. The CDR3 reads CASSSFTFGKEQYF. DNA of the CDR3: TGTGCCAGCAGTTCCTTTACGTTCGGGAAGGAGCAGTACTTC.

This chain links TRBV5-1 with TRBJ2-1; D not certain. Germline loops: CDR1 SGHRS, CDR2 YFSETQ. V gave up 1 base and J gave up 0 bases, with 14 bases separating them. The CDR3 sequence is 17 residues long. The CDR3 here is CASSLKVDLPSYNEQFF. CDR3 DNA: TGCGCCAGCAGCTTGAAGGTAGACTTACCCTCCTACAATGAGCAGTTCTTC.

V and J are TRBV7-8 and TRBJ2-7; no clear D. This CDR3 has 12 amino acids. Trimming left V 5 bases short and J 0 bases short, with 5 bases between. Germline CDR1 reads SGHVS; CDR2 reads FQNEAQ. This chain's CDR3 is CASSLSSYEQYF. CDR3 in DNA: TGTGCCAGCAGCCTGAGCTCCTACGAGCAGTACTTC.

The chain employs TRBV6-5 and TRBJ2-7; D is unresolved. The CDR3 runs to 12 residues. CDR1 and CDR2 (germline): MNHEY, SVGAGI. Trimming left V 8 bases short and J 2 bases short, with 10 bases between. The CDR3 nucleotides read TGTGCCAGCGAAGTGGGCACCTACGAGCAGTACTTC. As protein: CASEVGTYEQYF.

The J gene is TRBJ1-6, the V gene TRBV2; the D gene is possibly TRBD1 (5 bases). CDR1 and CDR2 from the germline V gene are SNHLY and FYNNEI. Trimming pared 6 bases from V and 2 bases from J, leaving 11 bases between. The CDR3 is made up of 15 amino acids. CDR3 protein: CASSQGWPYNSPLHF. Written as DNA, the CDR3 is TGTGCCAGCAGCCAGGGATGGCCCTATAATTCACCCCTCCACTTT.

This chain connects TRBV29-1 to TRBJ1-1, with a tentative D call TRBD1 (5 bases). V lost 4 bases, J lost 4 bases, and 13 bases lay in between. This CDR3 has 13 residues. Germline values: CDR1 SQVTM, CDR2 ANQGSEA. This CDR3 reads CSVVEGRSTEAFF. The DNA of the CDR3 is TGCAGCGTTGTTGAGGGGAGGAGCACTGAAGCTTTCTTT.

The gene calls are TRBV5-1 and TRBJ1-2; D is perhaps TRBD1 (5 bases). Trimming pared 0 bases from V and 2 bases from J, leaving 8 bases between. This CDR3 is built from 14 residues. The germline V gene has CDR1 SGHRS and CDR2 YFSETQ. The CDR3 loop reads CASSLGQYNYGYTF. The CDR3, as DNA: TGCGCCAGCAGCTTGGGACAGTACAACTATGGCTACACCTTC.

The chain joins TRBV5-5 to TRBJ1-5; TRBD1 aligns across 9 bases. Germline trimming cut 3 bases from V and 0 bases from J; bases unmatched to any gene: 7. Germline V gene data show CDR1 as SGHKS and CDR2 as YYEKEE (reference sequence). The CDR3 is 17 amino acids. In DNA form, the CDR3 reads TGTGCCAGCAGCTCGACAGGGGGGACTACTAGCAATCAGCCCCAGCATTTT. Amino acid sequence: CASSSTGGTTSNQPQHF. Full variable domain (missing parts from reference TRBV5-5 and TRBJ1-5): DAGVTQSPTHLIKTRGQQVTLRCSPISGHKSVSWYQQVLGQGPQFIFQYYEKEERGRGNFPDRFSARQFPNYSSELNVNALLLGDSALYLCASSSTGGTTSNQPQHFGDGTRLSIL.

The genes are TRBV5-1 and TRBJ1-1; 7 bases agree with TRBD1. In germline, CDR1 is SGHRS, CDR2 YFSETQ. This CDR3 comprises 15 residues. V lost 4 bases to trimming and J lost 1 base; unmatched junction nucleotides: 7. The CDR3 DNA reads as TGCGCCAGCAGCGGCACGGGACAGACGAACACTGAAGCTTTCTTT. Translating gives CASSGTGQTNTEAFF.

The rearrangement uses TRBV5-1 and TRBJ2-1; 8 bases fit TRBD2. V dropped 4 bases and J dropped 7; count of bases not matched to a gene: 19. This CDR3 has 18 residues. CDR1 SGHRS and CDR2 YFSETQ come from the germline V gene. The CDR3 sequence is CASSPSRAGTRGSNEQFF. CDR3 DNA: TGCGCCAGCAGCCCGAGTAGGGCCGGGACTAGGGGCTCAAATGAGCAGTTCTTC.

The chain links TRBV21-1 to TRBJ1-4; the table names TRBD1, a call not compared with the DNA. TRBV21-1 is a documented pseudogene. The CDR3 loop spans 15 amino acids. CDR3 in amino acids: CASSYRDRGGEKLFF. CDR3 in DNA: TGTGCCAGCAGTTACCGGGACAGGGGTGGTGAAAAACTGTTTTTT.

This clone turned up a few times. DNA for the CDR3: TGTGCCTGGAGTGTACCCGGAGGGGGGGGAGGGCTGTTCTTC. Translated, it gives CAWSVPGGGGGLFF. The V and J genes are TRBV30 and TRBJ2-1; D perhaps matches TRBD2 (7 bases). Trimming removed 0 bases at V and 15 bases at J, with 21 bases between. The CDR3 contains 14 residues. Germline V gene data show CDR1 as GTSNPN and CDR2 as SVGIG (reference sequence).

J is TRBJ1-2 and V is TRBV30, with D possibly being TRBD1 (5 bases). The CDR3 extends over 14 amino acids. V was clipped by 1 base and J by 0 bases, with 9 bases between them. The V gene's germline CDR1 is GTSNPN and CDR2 SVGIG (reference sequence). The CDR3 here is CAWSGQGTNYGYTF. The CDR3 nucleotides read TGTGCCTGGAGTGGGCAGGGAACTAACTATGGCTACACCTTC.

This clone was recorded a few times. The chain joins TRBV7-2 to TRBJ1-2; tentatively, D is TRBD1 (5 bases). The germline V gene encodes CDR1 SGHTA and CDR2 FQGNSA. The CDR3 is 14 amino acids. V lost 5 bases and J lost 4, with 14 bases in between. The CDR3 coding sequence is TGTGCCAGCAGCAGTTTCCAGGGATCCTATGGCTACACCTTC. It yields the protein CASSSFQGSYGYTF.

This chain links TRBV4-1 with TRBJ1-1; D unclear. Trimming removed 4 bases from V and 1 base from J, with 10 bases in between. CDR1 is MGHRA, CDR2 YSYEKL, per germline. There are 14 residues in the CDR3. Here the CDR3 DNA reads TGCGCCAGCAGCCTCCCCCGGGGGAACACTGAAGCTTTCTTT. Translation gives CASSLPRGNTEAFF.

This clone was counted a few times. CDR3 in amino acids: CASSLTIGAHMNTEAFF. In DNA, the CDR3 is TGTGCCAGCAGTTTAACGATAGGAGCACACATGAACACTGAAGCTTTCTTT. The chain uses TRBV28 and TRBJ1-1; D is uncertain. Trimming took off 2 bases at V and 0 bases at J, with 16 bases between the two ends. Germline CDR1 and CDR2: MDHEN and SYDVKM. The CDR3 covers 17 residues.

The chain joins TRBV5-1 to TRBJ2-1; 11 positions agree with TRBD2. V lost 4 bases and J lost 9; bases outside the gene matches: 6. The CDR3 consists of 14 residues. Germline V gives CDR1 SGHRS, CDR2 YFSETQ. The CDR3 loop is CASSPGLAEFEQFF. Written as DNA, the CDR3 is TGCGCCAGCAGCCCGGGACTAGCGGAATTTGAGCAGTTCTTC.

This clone was picked up a small number of times. The chain couples TRBV28 to TRBJ2-3; D ambiguous. This CDR3 is built from 16 residues. Trimming took 5 bases from V and 4 from J, leaving 19 bases between them. The germline CDR1 and CDR2 sequences are MDHEN and SYDVKM. In nucleotides, the CDR3 is TGTGCCAGCAGTCCGAAACAGCTCCTCCGGCCAGATACGCAGTATTTT. It yields the protein CASSPKQLLRPDTQYF.

The CDR3 bases are TGTGCCAGCAGCTGGACAGCCTCGGCCGGTTACGAGCAGTACTTC. Amino acids: CASSWTASAGYEQYF. This rearrangement joins TRBV7-9 to TRBJ2-7, with a weak D call TRBD1 (6 bases). The V and J ends lost 4 bases and 4 bases respectively, with 17 bases between them. CDR1 is SEHNR, CDR2 FQNEAQ, per germline (reference sequence). This CDR3 spans 15 amino acids.

V gene TRBV28 combines with J gene TRBJ1-2; TRBD1 aligns across 9 bases. CDR1 and CDR2 from the germline V gene are MDHEN and SYDVKM. V dropped 10 bases and J dropped 8; count of bases not matched to a gene: 14. The CDR3 runs to 14 residues. This chain's CDR3 is CATTVTQGAEGYTF. CDR3 nucleotides: TGTGCCACCACTGTAACACAGGGGGCGGAGGGCTACACCTTC.

The V and J genes are TRBV19 and TRBJ2-7; maybe TRBD1 (5 bases). The ends were cut back, 3 bases at V and 3 bases at J, with 12 bases in the middle. The CDR3 is 14 residues long. Germline assignment: CDR1 LNHDA and CDR2 SQIVND (reference sequence). CDR3 loop: CASSIAGNLYEQYF. The CDR3 DNA is TGTGCCAGTAGTATTGCAGGGAATCTCTACGAGCAGTACTTC.